This TCR beta chain stems from a study of CD8+ T cells in alopecia areata. The study's findings and limits: While patients received tofacitinib, many expanded lesional clones remained present in scalp and blood. The study found TCR sharing across patients less clear than in mice, possibly for HLA reasons. Uncertainty remains about how baseline CD8+ expansion links to response, with one nonresponder.

As to treatment: oral pan-JAK inhibitor, 5-10 mg twice daily. Obtained from alopecia areata patients were lesional scalp punch biopsies along with peripheral blood. cDNA reverse transcribed from extracted RNA served as the sequencing template. This table comes from immunoSEQ multiplex PCR, and its TCRdb copy is limited to in-frame clones, with some not included. Of hundreds of thousands of clones listed, more than 55% are singletons. The CDR3 covers 14 residues. Germline CDR1 reads SGHAT; CDR2 reads FQNNGV. The ends were cut back, 4 bases at V and 3 bases at J, with 10 bases in the middle. For this clone: Antigen: not known.

Specimen: CD4+ T cells sorted from blood, collected at week 44, from a patient treated with tofacitinib. The sequence was collected from a human donor with alopecia areata. The chain has TRBV11-2 and TRBJ2-1; D is undetermined. The CDR3 coding sequence is TGTGCCAGCAGCTCCGGCCTTAGCTACAATGAGCAGTTCTTC. Its translation: CASSSGLSYNEQFF.